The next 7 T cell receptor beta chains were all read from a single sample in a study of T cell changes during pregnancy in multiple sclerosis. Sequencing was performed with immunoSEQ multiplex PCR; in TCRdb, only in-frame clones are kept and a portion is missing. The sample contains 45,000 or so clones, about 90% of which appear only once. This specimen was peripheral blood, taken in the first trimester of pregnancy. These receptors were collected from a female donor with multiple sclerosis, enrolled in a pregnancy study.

The CDR3 loop is CASSVDRGNYGYTF. The CDR3 coding sequence is TGCGCCAGCAGTGTTGACAGGGGTAACTATGGCTACACCTTC. The chain combines TRBV10-2 with TRBJ1-2, with TRBD1 matching 8 bases. V trimming: 4 bases; J trimming: 1 base; junction bases outside the gene matches: 2. Germline CDR1 and CDR2: WSHSY and SAAADI. There are 14 residues in the CDR3.

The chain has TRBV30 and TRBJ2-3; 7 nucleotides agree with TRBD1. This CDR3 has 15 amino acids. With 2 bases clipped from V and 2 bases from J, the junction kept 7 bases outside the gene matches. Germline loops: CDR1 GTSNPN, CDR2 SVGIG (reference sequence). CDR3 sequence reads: CAWSSTGADTDTQYF. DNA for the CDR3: TGTGCCTGGAGTTCCACAGGGGCGGACACAGATACGCAGTATTTT.

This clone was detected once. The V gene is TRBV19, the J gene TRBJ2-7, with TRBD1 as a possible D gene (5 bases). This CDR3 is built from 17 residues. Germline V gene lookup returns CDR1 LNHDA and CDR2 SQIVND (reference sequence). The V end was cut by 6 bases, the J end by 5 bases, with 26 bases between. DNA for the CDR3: TGTGCCAGTAGCCCCCTCCCGGCCGAGCAGGGATCCCACGAGCAGTACTTC. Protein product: CASSPLPAEQGSHEQYF.

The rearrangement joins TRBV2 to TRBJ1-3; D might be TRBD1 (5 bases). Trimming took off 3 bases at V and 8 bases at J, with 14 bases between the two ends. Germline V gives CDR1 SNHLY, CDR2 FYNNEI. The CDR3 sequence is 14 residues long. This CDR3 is CASSDQGGRDTIYF. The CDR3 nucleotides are TGTGCCAGCAGTGATCAGGGAGGTCGAGACACCATATATTTT.

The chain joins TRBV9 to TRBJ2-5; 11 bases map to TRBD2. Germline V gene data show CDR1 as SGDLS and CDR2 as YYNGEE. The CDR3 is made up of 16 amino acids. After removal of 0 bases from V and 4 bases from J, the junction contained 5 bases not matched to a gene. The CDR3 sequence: CASSVGIAGGRETQYF. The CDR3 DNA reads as TGTGCCAGCAGCGTAGGGATAGCGGGGGGGAGAGAGACCCAGTACTTC.

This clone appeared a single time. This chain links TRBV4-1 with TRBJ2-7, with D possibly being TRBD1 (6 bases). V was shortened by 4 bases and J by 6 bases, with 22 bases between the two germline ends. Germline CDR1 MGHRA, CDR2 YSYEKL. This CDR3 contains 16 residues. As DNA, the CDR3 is TGCGCCAGCAGCCGCCAAGACTACAGGGCCTGGGGCGAGCAGTACTTC. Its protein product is CASSRQDYRAWGEQYF.

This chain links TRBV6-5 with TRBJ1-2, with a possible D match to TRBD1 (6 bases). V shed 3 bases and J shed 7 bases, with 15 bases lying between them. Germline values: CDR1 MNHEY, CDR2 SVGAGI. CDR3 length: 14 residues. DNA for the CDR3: TGTGCCAGCAGTTATCTCGCGGGGGGCTCTGGCTACACCTTC. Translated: CASSYLAGGSGYTF.